This is a list of T cell receptor beta chains from one sample in a study of PD-L1 blockade in urothelial cancer. Only in-frame clones appear in the TCRdb table, and some are missing; sequencing was by immunoSEQ multiplex PCR. The sample lists about 84,000 clones, about 81% seen once, with around a tenth in the top ten. The sample consisted of PBMCs, taken around atezolizumab (anti-PD-L1) treatment. These TCRs come from a man between 65 and 85 years old with urothelial cancer. CDR3s include the opening cysteine and the closing phenylalanine or tryptophan. Each record gives: J gene, clone size, V gene, D gene, CDR3 DNA, CDR3 protein. D genes are given only for firm matches. Not all rows give a size; the values are once, few, many and, for expanded clones, a class.

j_gene: TRBJ2-2; abundance: .; v_gene: TRBV4-2; d_gene: TRBD2; CDR3nt: TGTGCCAGCAGCCAAGAGGGGAGTATTCATGCTAGCGGGGGGGACGGGGAGCTGTTTTTT; CDR3aa: CASSQEGSIHASGGDGELFF
j_gene: TRBJ1-1; abundance: .; v_gene: TRBV19; d_gene: .; CDR3nt: TGTGCCAGTAGTATAGCCCGAGGCCAGAACACTGAAGCTTTCTTT; CDR3aa: CASSIARGQNTEAFF
j_gene: TRBJ2-3; abundance: .; v_gene: TRBV7-6; d_gene: .; CDR3nt: TGTGCCAGCAGCCTCCGTGCAGATACGCAGTATTTT; CDR3aa: CASSLRADTQYF
j_gene: TRBJ1-6; abundance: .; v_gene: TRBV6-1; d_gene: .; CDR3nt: TGTGCCAGCAGTGGAGGAGAAATCCGATCACCCCTCCACTTT; CDR3aa: CASSGGEIRSPLHF
j_gene: TRBJ1-1; abundance: .; v_gene: TRBV27; d_gene: .; CDR3nt: TGTGCCAGCAGTTTAGCAGGGGTCAACACTGAAGCTTTCTTT; CDR3aa: CASSLAGVNTEAFF
j_gene: TRBJ2-5; abundance: .; v_gene: TRBV11-2; d_gene: .; CDR3nt: TGTGCCAGCAGCCCGCCGGGTCAAGAGACCCAGTACTTC; CDR3aa: CASSPPGQETQYF
j_gene: TRBJ1-2; abundance: .; v_gene: TRBV30; d_gene: .; CDR3nt: TGTGCCTGGAGTTCTCGGCGGAGAGCTAACTATGGCTACACCTTC; CDR3aa: CAWSSRRRANYGYTF
j_gene: TRBJ2-1; abundance: few; v_gene: TRBV9; d_gene: TRBD2; CDR3nt: TGTGCCAGCAGCGTAGTCCCGGGACTAGCGGACAATGAGCAGTTCTTC; CDR3aa: CASSVVPGLADNEQFF
j_gene: TRBJ2-5; abundance: .; v_gene: TRBV2; d_gene: .; CDR3nt: TGTGCCAGCAGAGAACGGACACACCAAGAGACCCAGTACTTC; CDR3aa: CASRERTHQETQYF
j_gene: TRBJ2-3; abundance: .; v_gene: TRBV5-6; d_gene: TRBD1; CDR3nt: TGTGCCAGCAGCTCTGACAGGGGAAGGGGTACAGATACGCAGTATTTT; CDR3aa: CASSSDRGRGTDTQYF
j_gene: TRBJ2-3; abundance: few; v_gene: TRBV7-9; d_gene: TRBD2; CDR3nt: TGTGCCAGCAGCCTCCAGCGGGGGGGAGCAGATACGCAGTATTTT; CDR3aa: CASSLQRGGADTQYF
j_gene: TRBJ1-1; abundance: .; v_gene: TRBV18; d_gene: TRBD1; CDR3nt: TGTGCCAGCTCAACTGGGACAGGGAGAACTGAAGCTTTCTTT; CDR3aa: CASSTGTGRTEAFF
j_gene: TRBJ1-1; abundance: once; v_gene: TRBV6-5; d_gene: TRBD1; CDR3nt: TGTGCCAGCAGTATCCCAGGGGGAACTGAAGCTTTCTTT; CDR3aa: CASSIPGGTEAFF
j_gene: TRBJ1-2; abundance: .; v_gene: TRBV19; d_gene: .; CDR3nt: TGTGCCAGTAGTATGGCGGTCAGTTCTGGCTACACCTTC; CDR3aa: CASSMAVSSGYTF
j_gene: TRBJ2-1; abundance: .; v_gene: TRBV2; d_gene: .; CDR3nt: TGTGCCAGCATGATGGGAGGCGAGCAGTTCTTC; CDR3aa: CASMMGGEQFF
j_gene: TRBJ2-7; abundance: .; v_gene: TRBV7-7; d_gene: TRBD1; CDR3nt: TGTGCTAGCAGCCGACGGACAGGGTTAACCCACGAGCAGTACTTC; CDR3aa: CASSRRTGLTHEQYF
j_gene: TRBJ2-4; abundance: .; v_gene: TRBV19; d_gene: TRBD2; CDR3nt: TGTGCCAGTAGTATGGGTCAAAAACTAGCGGGAGTAGGCAAAAACATTCAGTACTTC; CDR3aa: CASSMGQKLAGVGKNIQYF
j_gene: TRBJ2-5; abundance: .; v_gene: TRBV5-1; d_gene: TRBD2; CDR3nt: TGCGCCAGCAGGCCTGGGGGGGGAGTAGAGACCCAGTACTTC; CDR3aa: CASRPGGGVETQYF
j_gene: TRBJ2-5; abundance: .; v_gene: TRBV6-1; d_gene: TRBD2; CDR3nt: TGTGCCAGCAGTGGGGGACTAGTGGGACAAGAGACCCAGTACTTC; CDR3aa: CASSGGLVGQETQYF
j_gene: TRBJ2-1; abundance: .; v_gene: TRBV11-2; d_gene: TRBD1; CDR3nt: TGTGCCAGCAGCTTAGGTGGGGGACAGGGGCGTGAGCAGTTCTTC; CDR3aa: CASSLGGGQGREQFF
j_gene: TRBJ2-2; abundance: .; v_gene: TRBV2; d_gene: TRBD1; CDR3nt: TGTGCCAGCAGTGTTTATGGGACAGGGACTAACACCGGGGAGCTGTTTTTT; CDR3aa: CASSVYGTGTNTGELFF
j_gene: TRBJ1-1; abundance: .; v_gene: TRBV19; d_gene: TRBD1; CDR3nt: TGTGCCAGTAGTCAAGACAGGGCCCCGGACACTGAAGCTTTCTTT; CDR3aa: CASSQDRAPDTEAFF
j_gene: TRBJ2-2; abundance: .; v_gene: TRBV19; d_gene: .; CDR3nt: TGTGCCAGTAGTTTTATAGTTGGCACCGGGGAGCTGTTTTTT; CDR3aa: CASSFIVGTGELFF
j_gene: TRBJ2-3; abundance: few; v_gene: TRBV7-3; d_gene: TRBD2; CDR3nt: TGTGCCAGCAGCTTCTCTAGCGGGGGGTCCCCAGATACGCAGTATTTT; CDR3aa: CASSFSSGGSPDTQYF
j_gene: TRBJ1-4; abundance: .; v_gene: TRBV2; d_gene: TRBD1; CDR3nt: TGTGCCAGCAGTGATAGGGGGACAGGGCGCGAAAAACTGTTTTTT; CDR3aa: CASSDRGTGREKLFF
j_gene: TRBJ2-5; abundance: .; v_gene: TRBV29-1; d_gene: TRBD2; CDR3nt: TGCAGCGTTGTATCTAGCGGTGGTAGTACCCAGTACTTC; CDR3aa: CSVVSSGGSTQYF
j_gene: TRBJ1-2; abundance: .; v_gene: TRBV6-1; d_gene: TRBD1; CDR3nt: TGTGCCAGCAGTGAAGCGAACAGGGGGCTATTGTACACCTTC; CDR3aa: CASSEANRGLLYTF
j_gene: TRBJ1-3; abundance: .; v_gene: TRBV10-3; d_gene: TRBD1; CDR3nt: TGTGCCATCAGCGGACAGGGTATCTCTGGAAACACCATATATTTT; CDR3aa: CAISGQGISGNTIYF
j_gene: TRBJ2-3; abundance: .; v_gene: TRBV7-9; d_gene: TRBD2; CDR3nt: TGTGCCAGCAGCTTAGTACGGGAGGTTTCCACAGATACGCAGTATTTT; CDR3aa: CASSLVREVSTDTQYF
j_gene: TRBJ2-2; abundance: .; v_gene: TRBV7-2; d_gene: TRBD1; CDR3nt: TGTGCCAGCCCCGGGACAGATAACACCGGGGAGCTGTTTTTT; CDR3aa: CASPGTDNTGELFF
j_gene: TRBJ2-5; abundance: .; v_gene: TRBV2; d_gene: TRBD1; CDR3nt: TGTGCCAGCACTTACGCGGGACAGGGTCAAGAGACCCAGTACTTC; CDR3aa: CASTYAGQGQETQYF
j_gene: TRBJ2-1; abundance: .; v_gene: TRBV29-1; d_gene: .; CDR3nt: TGCAGCGTTGATGGAGGGACCGATGAGCAGTTCTTC; CDR3aa: CSVDGGTDEQFF
j_gene: TRBJ2-3; abundance: .; v_gene: TRBV18; d_gene: .; CDR3nt: TGTGCCAGCTCACCGGACTACTTACACACAGATACGCAGTATTTT; CDR3aa: CASSPDYLHTDTQYF
j_gene: TRBJ2-3; abundance: .; v_gene: TRBV2; d_gene: TRBD2; CDR3nt: TGTGCCAGCAGTGAAAGGATGCGGGGGGACTTCACAGATACGCAGTATTTT; CDR3aa: CASSERMRGDFTDTQYF
j_gene: TRBJ2-2; abundance: .; v_gene: TRBV28; d_gene: .; CDR3nt: TGTGCCAGCAGTGACTCCTACACCGGGGAGCTGTTTTTT; CDR3aa: CASSDSYTGELFF
j_gene: TRBJ2-1; abundance: .; v_gene: TRBV9; d_gene: TRBD2; CDR3nt: TGTGCCAGCAGCGTAGCAGTGGGGTCTAGCGGGGGCAATGAGCAGTTCTTC; CDR3aa: CASSVAVGSSGGNEQFF
j_gene: TRBJ2-2; abundance: .; v_gene: TRBV6-6; d_gene: TRBD1; CDR3nt: TGTGCCAGCAGCTCGACAGGGGGCAGCACCGGGGAGCTGTTTTTT; CDR3aa: CASSSTGGSTGELFF
j_gene: TRBJ1-5; abundance: .; v_gene: TRBV18; d_gene: TRBD1; CDR3nt: TGTGCCAGCTCACTCCCCCTTAGGGGGCAGGGACAGCCCCAGCATTTT; CDR3aa: CASSLPLRGQGQPQHF
j_gene: TRBJ2-7; abundance: once; v_gene: TRBV7-8; d_gene: .; CDR3nt: TGTGCCAGCAGCCCGGGTCCGGCCTACGAGCAGTACTTC; CDR3aa: CASSPGPAYEQYF
j_gene: TRBJ1-1; abundance: .; v_gene: TRBV6-1; d_gene: .; CDR3nt: TGTGCCAGCAGTGAAGGGGTTGGGCAGGGAGCTTTCTTT; CDR3aa: CASSEGVGQGAFF
j_gene: TRBJ2-5; abundance: .; v_gene: TRBV4-3; d_gene: TRBD2; CDR3nt: TGCGCCAGCAGCCAAGATGCAGGGCCGGGAGGGACCCAGTACTTC; CDR3aa: CASSQDAGPGGTQYF
j_gene: TRBJ2-5; abundance: .; v_gene: TRBV7-9; d_gene: TRBD2; CDR3nt: TGTGCCAGCAGCCCCTATAGCGGGGGGGAACAAGAGACCCAGTACTTC; CDR3aa: CASSPYSGGEQETQYF
j_gene: TRBJ2-5; abundance: .; v_gene: TRBV11-3; d_gene: TRBD2; CDR3nt: TGTGCCAGCAGCTTAGGGGTAGGTTGGAAGGCGGGAGGCAAAAAGACCCAGTACTTC; CDR3aa: CASSLGVGWKAGGKKTQYF
j_gene: TRBJ1-1; abundance: .; v_gene: TRBV9; d_gene: TRBD1; CDR3nt: TGTGCCAGCAGCCCCTCGGGACAGGGAAGGGAAGCTTTCTTT; CDR3aa: CASSPSGQGREAFF
j_gene: TRBJ2-3; abundance: once; v_gene: TRBV19; d_gene: TRBD1; CDR3nt: TGTGCCAGTAGCCCGCAGGGGGTTAGCACAGATACGCAGTATTTT; CDR3aa: CASSPQGVSTDTQYF
j_gene: TRBJ2-7; abundance: .; v_gene: TRBV18; d_gene: TRBD1; CDR3nt: TGTGCCAGCTCACCACCGGGGACAGGGGCGGTCGAGCAGTACTTC; CDR3aa: CASSPPGTGAVEQYF
j_gene: TRBJ2-1; abundance: .; v_gene: TRBV18; d_gene: .; CDR3nt: TGTGCCAGCTCCCGGTCAGGAGGGGACAATGAGCAGTTCTTC; CDR3aa: CASSRSGGDNEQFF
j_gene: TRBJ2-1; abundance: .; v_gene: TRBV7-6; d_gene: TRBD2; CDR3nt: TGTGCCAGCAGCTTAGAAGCGGGAGTATGGGAGCAGTTCTTC; CDR3aa: CASSLEAGVWEQFF
j_gene: TRBJ2-2; abundance: .; v_gene: TRBV7-3; d_gene: TRBD2; CDR3nt: TGTGCCAGCAGCTTAAGAAGCGGGAGCCCTGAGCTGTTTTTT; CDR3aa: CASSLRSGSPELFF
j_gene: TRBJ2-1; abundance: few; v_gene: TRBV7-2; d_gene: .; CDR3nt: TGTGCCAGCAGCTTATACTATGAGCAGTTCTTC; CDR3aa: CASSLYYEQFF
j_gene: TRBJ1-4; abundance: .; v_gene: TRBV18; d_gene: .; CDR3nt: TGTGCCAGCTCACGACGCCAGGAGGTTAATGAAAAACTGTTTTTT; CDR3aa: CASSRRQEVNEKLFF
j_gene: TRBJ2-3; abundance: .; v_gene: TRBV7-9; d_gene: TRBD2; CDR3nt: TGTGCCAGCAGCCCCGGGACTAGCGGGAGTAATCAGTATTTT; CDR3aa: CASSPGTSGSNQYF
j_gene: TRBJ2-1; abundance: .; v_gene: TRBV7-2; d_gene: TRBD2; CDR3nt: TGTGCCAGCAGCTCGGCTAGCGGGGGCGGTGAGCAGTTCTTC; CDR3aa: CASSSASGGGEQFF